In its sample, the clone carrying this T cell receptor (beta chain) was seen once. The sample belongs to a study of preoperative IRX-2 immunotherapy in early breast cancer. The sample's treatment: preoperative locoregional IRX-2 cytokine immunotherapy. Patients received preoperative, locoregional IRX-2 cytokine immunotherapy in a phase Ib study. The CDR3 spans 13 residues. V was trimmed by 7 bases and J by 0 bases, leaving 12 bases between them. Germline V gene sequence: CDR1 SQVTM, CDR2 ANQGSEA. This table comes from immunoSEQ multiplex PCR, and its TCRdb copy is limited to in-frame clones, with some not included. The table has approximately 30,000 clones, roughly nine tenths seen once; the top ten hold around 1.6%.

The chain links TRBV29-1 to TRBJ1-1; no reliable D call. This receptor was obtained from a human donor with breast cancer. The material was tumor tissue, obtained after IRX-2 immunotherapy. This chain's CDR3 is CSAADGMNTEAFF. The CDR3 DNA reads as TGCAGCGCCGCCGACGGGATGAACACTGAAGCTTTCTTT. Full variable domain (rest looked up from reference TRBV29-1 and TRBJ1-1): SAVISQKPSRDICQRGTSLTIQCQVDSQVTMMFWYRQQPGQSLTLIATANQGSEATYESGFVIDKFPISRPNLTFSTLTVSNMSPEDSSIYLCSAADGMNTEAFFGQGTRLTVV.